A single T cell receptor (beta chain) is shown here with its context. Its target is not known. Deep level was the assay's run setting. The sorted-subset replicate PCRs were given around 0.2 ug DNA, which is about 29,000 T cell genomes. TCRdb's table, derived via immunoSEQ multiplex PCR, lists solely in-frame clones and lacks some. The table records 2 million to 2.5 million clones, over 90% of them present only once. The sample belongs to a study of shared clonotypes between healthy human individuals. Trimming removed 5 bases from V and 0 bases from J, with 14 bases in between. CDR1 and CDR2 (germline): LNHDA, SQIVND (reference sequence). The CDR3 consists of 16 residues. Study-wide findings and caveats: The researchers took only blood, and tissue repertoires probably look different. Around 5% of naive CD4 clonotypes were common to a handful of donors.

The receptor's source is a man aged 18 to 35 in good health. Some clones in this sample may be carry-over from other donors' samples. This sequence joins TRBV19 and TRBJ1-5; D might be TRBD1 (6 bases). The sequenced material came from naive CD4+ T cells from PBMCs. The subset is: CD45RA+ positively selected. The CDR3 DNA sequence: TGTGCCAGTAGTCCCCCTGACAGGCTTAGCAATCAGCCCCAGCATTTT. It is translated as CASSPPDRLSNQPQHF.